This section outlines one T cell receptor beta chain sequence together with its context. This CDR3 comprises 16 residues. The germline V and J ends were trimmed by 1 base and 10 bases, with 17 bases remaining between them. The germline V gene encodes CDR1 SGHDN and CDR2 FVKESK. TCRbeta libraries were built with three rounds of nested PCR, modified from ARM-PCR. Via MiXCR, TCRdb re-called the multiplex PCR reads, giving one row per CDR3 protein. The repertoire has about 200,000 distinct CDR3 sequences, roughly 70% of them found once; the top ten carry roughly 24%. This entry is derived from a study of tumor and adjacent non-tumor tissue in lung cancer. Study information: Aged about 30 to 76 years, patients included fewer than 11 men and 4 to 6 women with stage I to III disease.

The template was RNA from unsorted bulk tissue. What was sequenced was lung tumor tissue. The sequence was obtained from a man aged 55-75 years with non-small cell lung cancer. The chain employs TRBV14 and TRBJ1-6, with a tentative D call TRBD1 (5 bases). DNA of the CDR3: TGTGCCAGCAGCCAAGCTGGCAGGGTGGTAGAATCACCCCTCCACTTT. It codes for CASSQAGRVVESPLHF. Drawing the rest from reference TRBV14 and TRBJ1-6, the complete variable domain is EAGVTQFPSHSVIEKGQTVTLRCDPISGHDNLYWYRRVMGKEIKFLLHFVKESKQDESGMPNNRFLAERTGGTYSTLKVQPAELEDSGVYFCASSQAGRVVESPLHFGNGTRLTVT.